Below, one TCR beta chain is given with its context. No antigen is known for it. Data came from immunoSEQ multiplex PCR; TCRdb stores just in-frame clones and leaves some out. Of about 38,000 clones detected, less than 90% appear once; the ten largest clones hold 24%. CDR1 and CDR2 from the germline V gene are SEHNR and FQNEAQ (reference sequence). Unmatched junction bases numbered 1, after V lost 3 bases and J lost 1 base. The CDR3 is made up of 16 amino acids. The sample belongs to a study of PD-L1 blockade in urothelial cancer. Turning to the study itself: Male patients with bladder-origin urothelial cancer numbered about nine tenths of the roughly 30.

Study results and limitations: Patients with durable benefit had greater blood expansion of tumor-associated TCR clones 3 weeks into treatment.

Time point indicated: peripheral blood 6 weeks after treatment start. The specimen comprised PBMCs, sampled around atezolizumab (anti-PD-L1) treatment. The V call is TRBV7-9, the J call TRBJ2-2, with TRBD1 matching 11 bases. The sequence was collected from a man between 60 and 75 years old with urothelial cancer. Written as DNA, the CDR3 is TGTGCCAGCAGCTTGGGACAGGGGGTGAACACCGGGGAGCTGTTTTTT. Translation: CASSLGQGVNTGELFF.